The rows below give T cell receptor beta chains drawn from one sample of a study of cytomegalovirus exposure and HLA in healthy donors. Profiling relied on immunoSEQ multiplex PCR, and the TCRdb table lists in-frame clones only, not all of them. The sample lists roughly 190,000 clones, around a tenth seen once, with 1% to 1.5% in the top ten. Sequencing was performed on PBMCs. These receptor sequences come from a woman aged 30 to 39 in good health and CMV-seropositive. CDR3s include the opening cysteine and the closing phenylalanine or tryptophan. The D gene is left open where the match is weak. Some rows mark clone size as missing; the rest say once, few, many or name a class of expanded clone.

TGCGCCAGCAGCCCGGAGTTAGCGGTCTCCTACGAGCAGTACTTC	CASSPELAVSYEQYF	few	TRBJ2-7	-	TRBV4-1
TGCGCCAGCAGCTCCCGGGACAGGGGGAGCGATGAGCAGTTCTTC	CASSSRDRGSDEQFF	-	TRBJ2-1	TRBD1	TRBV4-1
TGTGCCAGCCGGTTTACTTCCTCCTACGAGCAGTACTTC	CASRFTSSYEQYF	few	TRBJ2-7	-	TRBV2
TGTGCCAGCAGCGAGGGGTTAGCGGGAGTGTACGAGCAGTACTTC	CASSEGLAGVYEQYF	-	TRBJ2-7	TRBD2	TRBV9
TGTGCCAGCAGTTTCGGCCCGAGACAGGGGGGCACCGGGGAGCTGTTTTTT	CASSFGPRQGGTGELFF	few	TRBJ2-2	TRBD1	TRBV27
TGTGCCAGCAGCTTAGGACTCGAGCAGTACTTC	CASSLGLEQYF	-	TRBJ2-7	-	TRBV11-2
TGTGCCAGCAGCCCGGGGGGTTGGGAAACGGACACCGGGGAGCTGTTTTTT	CASSPGGWETDTGELFF	few	TRBJ2-2	TRBD2	TRBV11-3
TGTGCCAGCAGTTATTCAGCCGGGACAGGGAACACTGAAGCTTTCTTT	CASSYSAGTGNTEAFF	-	TRBJ1-1	TRBD1	TRBV6-5
TGTGCCTGGAGTGACCGAGACTATCCAGTTTACGAGCAGTACTTC	CAWSDRDYPVYEQYF	-	TRBJ2-7	-	TRBV30
TGTGCCAGCAGTTTAAACAGGGGACGGGACACTGAAGCTTTCTTT	CASSLNRGRDTEAFF	-	TRBJ1-1	TRBD1	TRBV6-6
TGTGCCAGCAGTTACGAGGTAGCGGGAACAGAGACCCAGTACTTC	CASSYEVAGTETQYF	many	TRBJ2-5	TRBD2	TRBV6-6
TGTGCCTGGAGCCGGGGTGCGGGAGGGGACACCGGGGAGCTGTTTTTT	CAWSRGAGGDTGELFF	-	TRBJ2-2	TRBD2	TRBV30
TGTGCCAGCAGCTTAGTGGGACAGAACACCGGGGAGCTGTTTTTT	CASSLVGQNTGELFF	-	TRBJ2-2	-	TRBV13
TGTGCTAGTGGTCCATGGCCTCGGGGGCAAGAGACCCAGTACTTC	CASGPWPRGQETQYF	few	TRBJ2-5	-	TRBV12-5
TGTGCCAGCAGACAAGCCTACGAGCAGTACTTC	CASRQAYEQYF	-	TRBJ2-7	-	TRBV5-6
TGCGCCAGCAGCGGGAACAGGGGACGGATGAACACTGAAGCTTTCTTT	CASSGNRGRMNTEAFF	few	TRBJ1-1	TRBD1	TRBV5-1
TGTGCCAGCAGCGTGCTAGGCACCGGGGAGCTGTTTTTT	CASSVLGTGELFF	few	TRBJ2-2	-	TRBV9
TGTGCCAGCAGCCCCCTAATGAGCGGGGAGCTGTTTTTT	CASSPLMSGELFF	few	TRBJ2-2	-	TRBV7-2
TGCGCCAGCAGCTTGCAAGGGACAGGGGAATTAAGCACAGATACGCAGTATTTT	CASSLQGTGELSTDTQYF	-	TRBJ2-3	TRBD1	TRBV5-1
TGTGCCAGCAGCTTGACTCTCGGGACAGGGGACTTGGATAGCAATCAGCCCCAGCATTTT	CASSLTLGTGDLDSNQPQHF	-	TRBJ1-5	TRBD1	TRBV5-8
TGTGCCAGCAGTTTAGGAGCGGGAGGGAACAATGAGCAGTTCTTC	CASSLGAGGNNEQFF	-	TRBJ2-1	TRBD2	TRBV27
TGCGCCAGCAGCTTGGGGGACAGGGCCCAAGAGACCCAGTACTTC	CASSLGDRAQETQYF	few	TRBJ2-5	TRBD1	TRBV5-1